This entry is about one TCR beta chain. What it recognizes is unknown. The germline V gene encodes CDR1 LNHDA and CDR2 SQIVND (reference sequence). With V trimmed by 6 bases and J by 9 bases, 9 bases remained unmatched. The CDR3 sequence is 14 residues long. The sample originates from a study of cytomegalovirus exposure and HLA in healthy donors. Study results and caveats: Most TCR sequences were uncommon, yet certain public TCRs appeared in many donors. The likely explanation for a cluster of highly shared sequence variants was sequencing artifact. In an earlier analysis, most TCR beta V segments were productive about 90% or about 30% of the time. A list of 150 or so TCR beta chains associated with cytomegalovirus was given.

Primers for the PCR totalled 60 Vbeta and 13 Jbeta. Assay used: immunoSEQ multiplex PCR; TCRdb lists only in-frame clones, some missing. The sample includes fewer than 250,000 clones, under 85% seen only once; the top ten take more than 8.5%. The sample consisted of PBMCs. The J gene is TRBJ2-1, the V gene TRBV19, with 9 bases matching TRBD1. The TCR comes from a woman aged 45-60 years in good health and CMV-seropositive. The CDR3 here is CASRIRTGAAEQFF. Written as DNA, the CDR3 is TGTGCCAGTAGGATCCGGACAGGGGCAGCTGAGCAGTTCTTC.